This TCR beta chain was sequenced in a study of control samples from healthy donors and cancer patients. Generated by immunoSEQ multiplex PCR, the TCRdb table keeps only in-frame clones and is missing some. The sample gives about 120,000 clones, approximately 84% of which show up once; around 2% is in the top ten. This TCR came from a man between 18 and 35 years old in good health. The sample comprised blood.

The DNA of the CDR3 is TGTGCCAGCAGCCAACTCGCAGGGGCCCCCCAAGAGACCCAGTACTTC. Residues: CASSQLAGAPQETQYF. The chain couples TRBV7-7 to TRBJ2-5; perhaps TRBD1 as D (6 bases). V lost 5 bases to trimming and J lost 1 base, with 17 bases between them. The V gene's germline CDR1 is SSHAT and CDR2 FNYEAQ (reference sequence). This CDR3 is built from 16 residues. Full variable domain (remainder filled in from reference TRBV7-7 and TRBJ2-5): GAGVSQSPRYKVTKRGQDVTLRCDPISSHATLYWYQQALGQGPEFLTYFNYEAQPDKSGLPSDRFSAERPEGSISTLTIQRTEQRDSAMYRCASSQLAGAPQETQYFGPGTRLLVL.